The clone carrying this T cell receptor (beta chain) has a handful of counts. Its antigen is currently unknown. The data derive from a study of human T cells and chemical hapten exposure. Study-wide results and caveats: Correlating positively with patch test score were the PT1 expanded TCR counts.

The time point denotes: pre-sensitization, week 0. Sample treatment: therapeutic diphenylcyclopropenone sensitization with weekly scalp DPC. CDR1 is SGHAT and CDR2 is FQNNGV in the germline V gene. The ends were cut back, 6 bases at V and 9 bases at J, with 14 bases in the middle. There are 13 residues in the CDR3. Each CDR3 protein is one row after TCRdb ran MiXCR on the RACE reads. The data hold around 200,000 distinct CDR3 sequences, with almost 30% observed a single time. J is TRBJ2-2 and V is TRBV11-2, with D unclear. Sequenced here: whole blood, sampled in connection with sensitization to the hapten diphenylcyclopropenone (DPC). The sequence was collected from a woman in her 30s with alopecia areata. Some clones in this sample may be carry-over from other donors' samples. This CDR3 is CASRSVSGRELFF. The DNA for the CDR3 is TGTGCCAGCAGATCAGTATCGGGTCGGGAGCTGTTTTTT.